One sample yielded the 2 T cell receptor beta chains listed below, sequenced in a study of T-cell memory formation after mild COVID-19. From the 5' RACE reads, TCRdb called clonotypes with MiXCR, one entry per CDR3 protein. Found here are hundreds of thousands of distinct CDR3 sequences, approximately 19% of them singletons; the top ten hold roughly 20%. The sequenced sample was PBMCs or a T cell subset sorted from them (not recorded which). Source of these receptors: a man in his late teens or twenties who had mild COVID-19 (a few samples of this study predate the infection). Cell type and time point are not known.

This clonotype came up a few times. V and J are TRBV7-8 and TRBJ1-1; possible D gene TRBD1, 6 bases. The CDR3 spans 14 residues. CDR1 SGHVS and CDR2 FQNEAQ come from the germline V gene. Trimming took off 6 bases at V and 6 bases at J, with 17 bases between the two ends. The CDR3 region is CASRSNREVAEAFF. The CDR3 nucleotides read TGTGCCAGCAGATCTAACAGGGAGGTCGCTGAAGCTTTCTTT.

This clonotype showed up just a few times. The CDR3: CASSSGGGMDEQFF. The CDR3 DNA sequence: TGTGCCAGCAGCTCTGGCGGGGGTATGGATGAGCAGTTCTTC. The J gene is TRBJ2-1, the V gene TRBV6-5; 7 bases line up with TRBD2. This CDR3 has 14 residues. Germline values: CDR1 MNHEY, CDR2 SVGAGI. V lost 6 bases and J lost 8; bases outside the gene matches: 10.